The clone carrying this T cell receptor (beta chain) is a singleton in its sample. V lost 0 bases and J 6 bases, leaving 12 bases between the germline ends. Germline V gives CDR1 SGHRS, CDR2 YFSETQ. The CDR3 is 15 amino acids. This record belongs to a study of blood T cell repertoires in COVID-19. Study details: Specimens from acute and convalescent COVID-19 originated in the United States, Italy and Spain. In each case, the material was cDNA or gDNA derived from T cells, B-cell-depleted T cells, or PBMCs.

In the original processing: Quantification of nucleated cells was approximated via reference gene primer amplification. Only in-frame clones appear in the TCRdb table, and some are missing; sequencing was by immunoSEQ multiplex PCR. V and J calls and clone size follow that table, whereas D and trimming were derived from the DNA. The sample lists about 64,000 clones, approximately 86% occurring once. This chain connects TRBV5-1 to TRBJ2-2; a weak D match, TRBD1 (6 bases). The sample consisted of peripheral blood. The origin of this receptor is a man aged 40-55 years with acute or convalescent COVID-19. CDR3 in amino acids: CASSLGNKGAGELFF. For the CDR3, the DNA is TGCGCCAGCAGCTTGGGTAATAAGGGGGCCGGGGAGCTGTTTTTT.